A single sample is the source of the 20 T cell receptor beta chains below, sequenced in a study of T cell repertoires in cytomegalovirus infection. From the reads, TCRdb called clonotypes with MiXCR, one entry per CDR3 protein. Counted here are around 200,000 distinct CDR3 sequences, less than 50% occurring once; the ten biggest clones make up approximately 60%. Their antigens remain unidentified. This specimen consisted of CD8+ T cells from cultured PBMCs, obtained from culture after CMV antigen stimulation. These receptor sequences come from a human donor in good health (CMV status not recorded). Some clones in this sample may be carry-over from other donors' samples.

This clonotype was detected only a few times. This sequence joins TRBV7-9 and TRBJ2-1, with 10 positions matching TRBD2. Germline V gene lookup returns CDR1 SEHNR and CDR2 FQNEAQ (reference sequence). The CDR3 has 16 amino acids. With V trimmed by 5 bases and J by 8 bases, 12 bases remained unmatched. The DNA of the CDR3 is TGTGCCAGCAGCCCGCCCTCAGCGGGAGGGCCTGATGAGCAGTTCTTC. Translated, it gives CASSPPSAGGPDEQFF.

This clonotype was counted a single time. The chain joins TRBV18 to TRBJ1-1, with TRBD1 as a possible D gene (6 bases). The CDR3 spans 13 residues. The V gene's germline CDR1 is KGHSH and CDR2 LQKENI. The ends were cut back, 3 bases at V and 6 bases at J, with 11 bases in the middle. CDR3 region: CASSPTGRPEAFF. The CDR3 region has the DNA TGTGCCAGCTCACCGACAGGCCGCCCTGAAGCTTTCTTT.

In this sample, this clonotype turned up many times. The chain combines TRBV27 with TRBJ2-7; 7 positions agree with TRBD2. The V gene's germline CDR1 is MNHEY and CDR2 SMNVEV (reference sequence). Losses at the gene ends were 2 bases for V and 1 base for J; bases not matched to a gene: 8. The CDR3 covers 16 residues. Here the CDR3 DNA reads TGTGCCAGCAGTTTAGTTGGGCTAGCGGTATCCTACGAGCAGTACTTC. This encodes CASSLVGLAVSYEQYF.

This chain uses TRBV19 with TRBJ1-2, with 10 bases fitting TRBD1. Germline values: CDR1 LNHDA, CDR2 SQIVND (reference sequence). The CDR3 length is 12 residues. J lost 6 bases, V lost 10 bases, and 5 bases had no gene match. The CDR3 DNA sequence: TGTGCCATTCCGGACAGGGGGAATGGCTACACCTTC. Translated: CAIPDRGNGYTF.

This clonotype was detected a few times. The chain couples TRBV9 to TRBJ2-1; 11 bases agree with TRBD2. Germline CDR1 and CDR2: SGDLS and YYNGEE. The CDR3 spans 20 residues. Trimming removed 3 bases from V and 0 bases from J; junction bases left unmatched: 14. CDR3 protein: CASSAAPGTSGPSSYNEQFF. CDR3 sequence (DNA): TGTGCCAGCAGCGCTGCACCCGGGACTAGCGGTCCGAGCTCCTACAATGAGCAGTTCTTC.

This clonotype has only a few counts. This rearrangement joins TRBV20-1 to TRBJ2-3; no reliable D call. V was pared by 2 bases and J by 2 bases, with 11 bases between. This CDR3 has 14 amino acids. Germline CDR1 and CDR2: DFQATT and SNEGSKA (reference sequence). The CDR3 coding sequence is TGCAGTGCTAGACGAGGACCAGCCACAGATACGCAGTATTTT. Its translation is CSARRGPATDTQYF.

A note on this clonotype: This could be a read error, since a much larger clone is one nucleotide away. The CDR3 loop is CASSSVRLARDNEQFF. The CDR3, as DNA: TGTGCCAGTAGTTCAGTAAGACTAGCGCGAGACAATGAGCAGTTCTTC. The rearrangement uses TRBV19 and TRBJ2-1, with TRBD2 matching 8 bases. The CDR3 totals 16 residues. With V trimmed by 5 bases and J by 5 bases, 11 bases remained unmatched. Germline V gene sequence: CDR1 LNHDA, CDR2 SQIVND (reference sequence).

The chain has TRBV6-5 and TRBJ2-7; TRBD1 might be the D (6 bases). This CDR3 contains 13 residues. The germline V gene has CDR1 MNHEY and CDR2 SVGAGI. The ends were cut back, 6 bases at V and 4 bases at J, with 13 bases in the middle. The CDR3 protein is CASSRTETYEQYF. For the CDR3, the DNA is TGTGCCAGCAGCCGGACAGAAACATACGAGCAGTACTTC.

Remarks on this clonotype: Being one base from a much bigger clone, this may be a read error. This CDR3 is CARSEDPGPSNEQFF. In DNA, the CDR3 is TGTGCCAGAAGCGAAGACCCGGGGCCCTCGAATGAGCAGTTCTTC. J is TRBJ2-1 and V is TRBV4-1; D tentatively fits TRBD1 or TRBD2 (5 bases each). The CDR3 has 15 amino acids. Germline assignment: CDR1 MGHRA and CDR2 YSYEKL.

This chain connects TRBV7-6 to TRBJ1-2; the D gene is possibly TRBD1 (5 bases). Trimming cost V 1 base and J 3 bases, with 15 bases left between them. The length of the CDR3 is 16 residues. In germline, CDR1 is SGHVS, CDR2 FNYEAQ. The chain's CDR3 is CASSLGSGLGDYGYTF. CDR3 DNA: TGTGCCAGCAGCTTAGGCTCAGGGTTGGGGGACTATGGCTACACCTTC. Looking up the rest from reference TRBV7-6 and TRBJ1-2 gives the full variable domain: GAGVSQSPRYKVTKRGQDVALRCDPISGHVSLYWYRQALGQGPEFLTYFNYEAQQDKSGLPNDRFSAERPEGSISTLTIQRTEQRDSAMYRCASSLGSGLGDYGYTFGSGTRLTVV.

Only a few counts were recorded for this clonotype. CDR3 amino acids: CASSPGGEFFYEQYF. The CDR3 coding sequence is TGTGCCAGCAGCCCAGGCGGGGAGTTTTTCTACGAGCAGTACTTC. The chain couples TRBV7-6 to TRBJ2-7; possibly TRBD2 for D (6 bases). This CDR3 spans 15 amino acids. V lost 5 bases to trimming and J lost 3 bases, with 17 bases between them. Germline V CDR1 and CDR2: SGHVS, FNYEAQ.

This clonotype was observed a handful of times. This rearrangement joins TRBV2 to TRBJ1-5; a possible D gene is TRBD1 (6 bases). Germline V lookup: CDR1 SNHLY, CDR2 FYNNEI. V dropped 6 bases and J dropped 6 bases, with 15 bases sitting between them. The CDR3 extends over 14 amino acids. CDR3 nucleotides: TGTGCCAGCAGCCGGGACACGCTCGGTCAGCCCCAGCATTTT. Its protein product is CASSRDTLGQPQHF.

This clonotype turned up a few times. The V gene is TRBV7-6, the J gene TRBJ1-2; D is perhaps TRBD1 (5 bases). Trimming pared 1 base from V and 5 bases from J, leaving 8 bases between. In germline, CDR1 is SGHVS, CDR2 FNYEAQ. CDR3 length equals 13 residues. The CDR3 is CASSLGGLYGYTF. CDR3 DNA sequence: TGTGCCAGCAGCTTAGGGGGACTTTATGGCTACACCTTC. The full variable domain, completed using reference TRBV7-6 and TRBJ1-2, is GAGVSQSPRYKVTKRGQDVALRCDPISGHVSLYWYRQALGQGPEFLTYFNYEAQQDKSGLPNDRFSAERPEGSISTLTIQRTEQRDSAMYRCASSLGGLYGYTFGSGTRLTVV.

The rearrangement links TRBV15 to TRBJ2-2; tentative D call: TRBD1 (6 bases). This CDR3 comprises 16 residues. Looked up from germline, CDR1 is LNHNV and CDR2 is YYDKDF (reference sequence). Trimming left V 3 bases short and J 3 bases short, with 14 bases between. CDR3 bases: TGTGCCACCAGCAGCAGGGGCCTCCGGGACACCGGGGAGCTGTTTTTT. Its protein is CATSSRGLRDTGELFF.

The CDR3 region is CASSVTGLDQPQHF. CDR3 bases: TGTGCCAGCAGTGTGACAGGGCTGGATCAGCCCCAGCATTTT. V gene TRBV12-3 or TRBV12-4 combines with J gene TRBJ1-5, with 7 positions matching TRBD1. The J segment lost 5 bases and the V segment lost 5 bases, leaving 6 bases of the junction unmatched. The CDR3 is 14 residues long.

The V gene is TRBV27, the J gene TRBJ2-3; a weak D match, TRBD2 (6 bases). Germline values: CDR1 MNHEY, CDR2 SMNVEV (reference sequence). This CDR3 has 16 residues. The V gene lost 5 bases and the J gene lost 0 bases, with 15 bases spanning the gap. Here the CDR3 DNA reads TGTGCCAGCAGTAAATTGGACTACATTAGCACAGATACGCAGTATTTT. Amino acid sequence: CASSKLDYISTDTQYF.

The rearrangement uses TRBV11-2 and TRBJ1-2, with D possibly TRBD1 on 5 matching bases. Trimming left V 1 base short and J 3 bases short, with 9 bases between. Germline CDR1 reads SGHAT; CDR2 reads FQNNGV. The CDR3 extends over 14 amino acids. CDR3 residues: CASSLGTGHYGYTF. CDR3 in DNA: TGTGCCAGCAGCTTAGGAACAGGCCACTATGGCTACACCTTC.

At least ten counts were recorded for this clonotype. The chain has TRBV7-9 and TRBJ1-1, with D hard to call. Trimming removed 0 bases from V and 4 bases from J, with 9 bases in between. Germline V gene lookup returns CDR1 SEHNR and CDR2 FQNEAQ (reference sequence). The CDR3 loop spans 14 amino acids. CDR3 DNA sequence: TGTGCCAGCAGCTTAGCGATCTCCGGCACTGAAGCTTTCTTT. Its protein is CASSLAISGTEAFF.

This clonotype has only a few counts. J is TRBJ1-3 and V is TRBV12-3 or TRBV12-4; no firm D call. The CDR3 runs to 10 residues. V lost 5 bases and J lost 10, with 6 bases in between. The CDR3 DNA reads TGTGCCAGCAGTCTCCAAACCATATATTTT. It is translated as CASSLQTIYF.

The gene calls are TRBV7-8 and TRBJ1-1, with unresolved D. The CDR3 totals 17 residues. V was clipped by 1 base and J by 0 bases, with 15 bases between them. Germline lookup yields CDR1 SGHVS and CDR2 FQNEAQ. DNA for the CDR3: TGTGCCAGCAGCTTAGGTCTGGGGTCTAACATGAACACTGAAGCTTTCTTT. This gives the protein CASSLGLGSNMNTEAFF.